Listed below are T cell receptor beta chains from one sample, sequenced in a study of regulatory T cells in long-lasting Graves disease. MiXCR was run by TCRdb on the multiplex PCR reads, yielding one entry per CDR3 protein. The sample carries roughly 400,000 distinct CDR3 sequences, less than 25% recorded once. Sequences were derived from peripheral blood mononuclear cells (PBMCs), sampled when the disease was refractory, from a patient treated with antithyroid drugs. Receptors originate from a female donor with Graves disease. CDR3s include the opening cysteine and the closing phenylalanine or tryptophan. Each record gives: clone size, V gene, CDR3 length, J gene, D gene, CDR3 protein, CDR3 DNA. The D gene is left open where the match is weak. Rows give clone size only sometimes, using once, few, many, or a class for an expanded clone.

clone_size: NA; v_call: TRBV9; cdr3_length: 14; j_call: TRBJ1-6; d_call: NA; cdr3_aa: CASSAGPINSPLHF; cdr3_nt: TGTGCCAGCAGCGCGGGACCGATTAATTCACCCCTCCACTTT
clone_size: many; v_call: TRBV20-1; cdr3_length: 14; j_call: TRBJ2-5; d_call: NA; cdr3_aa: CSAPRGSEGETQYF; cdr3_nt: TGCAGTGCCCCGAGGGGTAGCGAGGGGGAGACCCAGTACTTC
clone_size: many; v_call: TRBV24-1; cdr3_length: 12; j_call: TRBJ2-7; d_call: NA; cdr3_aa: CATSDPPGEQYF; cdr3_nt: TGTGCCACCAGTGATCCCCCGGGCGAGCAGTACTTC
clone_size: many; v_call: TRBV20-1; cdr3_length: 14; j_call: TRBJ1-1; d_call: NA; cdr3_aa: CSASYLIVNTEAFF; cdr3_nt: TGCAGTGCCTCCTACTTGATCGTGAACACTGAAGCTTTCTTT
clone_size: many; v_call: TRBV7-2; cdr3_length: 16; j_call: TRBJ2-5; d_call: TRBD2; cdr3_aa: CASSLGTGTTQETQYF; cdr3_nt: TGTGCCAGCAGCTTAGGCACCGGGACTACCCAAGAGACCCAGTACTTC
clone_size: few; v_call: TRBV6-5; cdr3_length: 15; j_call: TRBJ1-4; d_call: NA; cdr3_aa: CASSYLQEEYEKLFF; cdr3_nt: TGTGCCAGCAGTTACCTTCAGGAGGAATATGAAAAACTGTTTTTT
clone_size: few; v_call: TRBV6-1; cdr3_length: 13; j_call: TRBJ1-2; d_call: NA; cdr3_aa: CASTLTGDYGYTF; cdr3_nt: TGTGCCAGCACTCTGACGGGCGATTATGGCTACACCTTC
clone_size: many; v_call: TRBV12-3/TRBV12-4; cdr3_length: 12; j_call: TRBJ1-1; d_call: NA; cdr3_aa: CASSPERAEAFF; cdr3_nt: TGTGCCAGCAGTCCCGAGAGGGCTGAAGCTTTCTTT
clone_size: many; v_call: TRBV6-1; cdr3_length: 15; j_call: TRBJ1-1; d_call: NA; cdr3_aa: CASTPGAARSTEAFF; cdr3_nt: TGTGCCAGCACTCCCGGGGCGGCGAGGAGCACTGAAGCTTTCTTT
clone_size: NA; v_call: TRBV19; cdr3_length: 15; j_call: TRBJ2-5; d_call: NA; cdr3_aa: CASSPFGGGLETQYF; cdr3_nt: TGTGCCAGTAGTCCGTTCGGAGGGGGCCTGGAGACCCAGTACTTC
clone_size: many; v_call: TRBV6-1; cdr3_length: 14; j_call: TRBJ2-5; d_call: NA; cdr3_aa: CASNAGLGQETQYF; cdr3_nt: TGTGCCAGCAATGCAGGTTTGGGCCAAGAGACCCAGTACTTC
clone_size: NA; v_call: TRBV4-3; cdr3_length: 14; j_call: TRBJ1-6; d_call: NA; cdr3_aa: CASSQEQVASPLHF; cdr3_nt: TGCGCCAGCAGCCAAGAACAGGTGGCTTCACCCCTCCACTTT
clone_size: few; v_call: TRBV7-9; cdr3_length: 15; j_call: TRBJ1-1; d_call: TRBD1; cdr3_aa: CASSIPQGAVTEAFF; cdr3_nt: TGTGCCAGCAGCATACCCCAGGGGGCCGTTACTGAAGCTTTCTTT
clone_size: NA; v_call: TRBV6-1; cdr3_length: 12; j_call: TRBJ2-7; d_call: NA; cdr3_aa: CASRTGHHEQYF; cdr3_nt: TGTGCCAGCAGAACGGGACACCACGAGCAGTACTTC
clone_size: few; v_call: TRBV6-5; cdr3_length: 15; j_call: TRBJ1-3; d_call: NA; cdr3_aa: CASSYSTGSGNTIYF; cdr3_nt: TGTGCCAGCAGTTACTCGACCGGCTCTGGAAACACCATATATTTT
clone_size: many; v_call: TRBV12-3/TRBV12-4; cdr3_length: 17; j_call: TRBJ2-5; d_call: TRBD1; cdr3_aa: CASSLHPPGQGRETQYF; cdr3_nt: TGTGCCAGCAGTTTGCATCCCCCGGGACAGGGGAGGGAGACCCAGTACTTC
clone_size: NA; v_call: TRBV20-1; cdr3_length: 13; j_call: TRBJ2-7; d_call: TRBD2; cdr3_aa: CSASSGSTYEQYF; cdr3_nt: TGCAGTGCTAGCAGCGGGAGCACCTACGAGCAGTACTTC
clone_size: NA; v_call: TRBV24-1; cdr3_length: 16; j_call: TRBJ2-3; d_call: TRBD1; cdr3_aa: CATSDDTGGSLDTQYF; cdr3_nt: TGTGCCACCAGTGATGATACAGGGGGGAGTCTGGATACGCAGTATTTT
clone_size: NA; v_call: TRBV7-9; cdr3_length: 15; j_call: TRBJ2-5; d_call: TRBD2; cdr3_aa: CASSFSGTAEETQYF; cdr3_nt: TGTGCCAGCAGCTTTAGCGGGACCGCCGAGGAGACCCAGTACTTC
clone_size: many; v_call: TRBV7-2; cdr3_length: 17; j_call: TRBJ1-6; d_call: TRBD1; cdr3_aa: CASSLMEGGQGSSPLHF; cdr3_nt: TGTGCCAGCAGCTTAATGGAGGGGGGACAGGGATCTTCACCCCTCCACTTT
clone_size: NA; v_call: TRBV14; cdr3_length: 16; j_call: TRBJ2-2; d_call: TRBD2; cdr3_aa: CASSQEKRGNTGELFF; cdr3_nt: TGTGCCAGCAGCCAAGAAAAGCGGGGGAACACCGGGGAGCTGTTTTTT
clone_size: few; v_call: TRBV7-9; cdr3_length: 17; j_call: TRBJ2-5; d_call: NA; cdr3_aa: CASSLGPLTYPPETQYF; cdr3_nt: TGTGCCAGCAGCTTAGGGCCCCTGACCTACCCCCCAGAGACCCAGTACTTC
clone_size: few; v_call: TRBV6-6; cdr3_length: 16; j_call: TRBJ2-7; d_call: NA; cdr3_aa: CASSYSRRVPSYEQYF; cdr3_nt: TGTGCCAGCAGTTACTCGAGGCGGGTGCCCTCCTACGAGCAGTACTTC
clone_size: many; v_call: TRBV27; cdr3_length: 13; j_call: TRBJ1-2; d_call: NA; cdr3_aa: CASSLNSGGGYTF; cdr3_nt: TGTGCCAGCAGTTTAAACAGCGGGGGTGGCTACACCTTC
clone_size: NA; v_call: TRBV7-9; cdr3_length: 12; j_call: TRBJ1-5; d_call: NA; cdr3_aa: CASSQGAQPQHF; cdr3_nt: TGTGCCAGCAGCCAAGGCGCTCAGCCCCAGCATTTT
clone_size: many; v_call: TRBV10-1; cdr3_length: 14; j_call: TRBJ1-2; d_call: NA; cdr3_aa: CASSGGRSNYGYTF; cdr3_nt: TGCGCCAGCAGTGGAGGCAGATCCAACTATGGCTACACCTTC
clone_size: few; v_call: TRBV29-1; cdr3_length: 13; j_call: TRBJ1-2; d_call: TRBD1; cdr3_aa: CSASADRVRGYTF; cdr3_nt: TGCAGCGCATCAGCGGACAGGGTCCGGGGCTACACCTTC
clone_size: many; v_call: TRBV6-1; cdr3_length: 14; j_call: TRBJ1-1; d_call: NA; cdr3_aa: CASSEGGLNTEAFF; cdr3_nt: TGTGCCAGCAGTGAAGGAGGCCTGAACACTGAAGCTTTCTTT
clone_size: NA; v_call: TRBV6-1; cdr3_length: 14; j_call: TRBJ2-7; d_call: NA; cdr3_aa: CASSLRGTGYEQYF; cdr3_nt: TGTGCCAGCAGTCTAAGAGGGACTGGCTACGAGCAGTACTTC
clone_size: few; v_call: TRBV4-1; cdr3_length: 15; j_call: TRBJ2-7; d_call: NA; cdr3_aa: CASSQDPQGGYEQYF; cdr3_nt: TGCGCCAGCAGCCAAGATCCACAGGGAGGGTACGAGCAGTACTTC
clone_size: many; v_call: TRBV10-3; cdr3_length: 13; j_call: TRBJ2-5; d_call: NA; cdr3_aa: CAISVPPKETQYF; cdr3_nt: TGTGCCATCAGTGTTCCTCCTAAAGAGACCCAGTACTTC
clone_size: few; v_call: TRBV18; cdr3_length: 12; j_call: TRBJ2-7; d_call: NA; cdr3_aa: CASSPFGDEQYF; cdr3_nt: TGTGCCAGCTCACCCTTCGGAGACGAGCAGTACTTC
clone_size: few; v_call: TRBV7-3; cdr3_length: 16; j_call: TRBJ2-3; d_call: TRBD1; cdr3_aa: CASSLSRGGFTDTQYF; cdr3_nt: TGTGCCAGCAGCTTAAGCAGAGGGGGCTTCACAGATACGCAGTATTTT
clone_size: few; v_call: TRBV5-4; cdr3_length: 16; j_call: TRBJ2-5; d_call: NA; cdr3_aa: CASSIGQLKTQETQYF; cdr3_nt: TGTGCCAGCAGCATAGGACAATTGAAAACCCAAGAGACCCAGTACTTC